This T cell receptor beta chain was found in a study of T cell responses to AZD1222 COVID-19 vaccine. The V gene lost 0 bases and the J gene lost 5 bases, with 12 bases spanning the gap. CDR1 is SGHNT and CDR2 is YYREEE in the germline V gene (reference sequence). The CDR3 has 14 amino acids. Profiling relied on immunoSEQ multiplex PCR, and the TCRdb table lists in-frame clones only, not all of them. Of 100,000 to 150,000 clones detected, less than 90% appear once; the ten largest clones hold around a quarter. Study-wide findings and caveats: Spike-spanning, vaccine-associated CD4 TCRs were dominant at 160-218 and 743-854. Within unmutated variant regions lay the reported targets of nearly half of spike-specific TCRs. Two AZD1222 administrations were followed by greater Spike-specific TCR breadth and depth. There were mostly white British donors and more females than males, and clonal diversity was possibly underestimated.

As regards this clone: Its antigen is still unknown.

The clonotype was recovered from an adult in good health. J is TRBJ2-7 and V is TRBV5-4; D is possibly TRBD1 (8 bases). The sample consisted of peripheral blood, taken on day 0 of AZD1222 vaccination. DNA for the CDR3: TGTGCCAGCAGCTTGGGGACAGGGAGGGACGAGCAGTACTTC. It codes for CASSLGTGRDEQYF.